The sequence of this T cell receptor beta chain was determined in a study of cytomegalovirus exposure and HLA in healthy donors. The wider study: Of the donors genotyped, several hundred in all, 65% to 90% fell in the Caucasian-associated ancestry cluster.

Amplification used 60 Vbeta primers and 13 Jbeta primers. Method: immunoSEQ multiplex PCR; TCRdb's copy keeps in-frame clones and lacks some. The profile shows approximately 110,000 clones, 79% of them singletons. Concerning this clone itself: Its antigen is not identified.

Study results and caveats: Reports indicated that the classifier achieved high specificity and sensitivity in diagnosing cytomegalovirus status. Among TCR beta chains of equal frequency, HLA-associated ones were more clonally expanded in a later analysis.

Germline assignment: CDR1 LNHDA and CDR2 SQIVND (reference sequence). V shed 0 bases and J shed 9 bases, with 9 bases lying between them. The CDR3 sequence is 14 residues long. Sequencing input: PBMCs. This sequence originates from a young woman in good health and CMV-seropositive. The chain couples TRBV19 to TRBJ1-6; D is unresolved. The CDR3 DNA reads as TGTGCCAGTAGTATAGACGGGGAGGGTTCACCCCTCCACTTT. As protein: CASSIDGEGSPLHF.